This T cell receptor beta chain was captured in a study of blood T cell repertoires in COVID-19. Method: immunoSEQ multiplex PCR; TCRdb's copy keeps in-frame clones and lacks some. The sample carries over 70,000 clones, around 90% recorded once. A single count supports this clone. CDR3 length equals 19 residues. V lost 4 bases and J lost 2; bases outside the gene matches: 18. Germline lookup yields CDR1 SEHNR and CDR2 FQNEAQ (reference sequence). The chain joins TRBV7-9 to TRBJ2-7, with TRBD1 identical over 9 bases. The sample taken for sequencing was peripheral blood. The source of this sequence is a man aged 18-30 years with COVID-19, enrolled during active disease. In DNA, the CDR3 is TGTGCCAGCAGCTCCCCAGAGCTTCGGACAGGGGCGTGGGCCTACGAGCAGTACTTC. Amino acid sequence: CASSSPELRTGAWAYEQYF.